This is a list of T cell receptor beta chains from one sample in a study of cytomegalovirus exposure and HLA in healthy donors. Clones were read by immunoSEQ multiplex PCR, and TCRdb kept only the in-frame ones, dropping some. This sample contains 65,000 to 85,000 clones. The sequencing sample was made of PBMCs. The source of these receptors is a female donor in good health and CMV-seropositive. Both conserved end residues are part of each CDR3. Clone size, where shown, is once, few, many, or a class for clones that have expanded.

NA	TRBV9	TRBJ2-7	CASSVGGGGTNYEQYF
NA	TRBV5-1	TRBJ1-6	CASSLDSRGSPLHF
medium-sized	TRBV4-2	TRBJ2-2	CASSQGTGNTGELFF
NA	TRBV7-6	TRBJ1-1	CASAPGLRLNTEAFF
NA	TRBV18	TRBJ2-1	CASSSSGGGHNEQFF
NA	TRBV6-5	TRBJ2-7	CASSLQEAGGEQYF
NA	TRBV4-2	TRBJ1-5	CASSQDLLQPQHF
NA	TRBV25-1	TRBJ1-2	CASRRSEDGYTF
NA	TRBV21-1	TRBJ2-7	CAAQGLSYEQYF
NA	TRBV7-9	TRBJ1-1	CASSWAGGNTEAFF
NA	TRBV10-1	TRBJ2-5	CASSEFPGLAGSETQYF
NA	TRBV7-9	TRBJ2-1	CASSLGGLAHSGQFF
NA	TRBV4-3	TRBJ1-1	CASSQQEGNTEAFF
NA	TRBV6-1	TRBJ1-1	CASRKPGQGTEAFF
NA	TRBV11-2	TRBJ1-4	CASSPRQGWDEKLFF
NA	TRBV27	TRBJ1-5	CASRPQGGYQPQHF
NA	TRBV28	TRBJ2-1	CASSFLFGTSGDEQFF
NA	TRBV28	TRBJ1-4	CASSLNRDSGKLFF
NA	TRBV18	TRBJ1-5	CASSSAGTGGQPQHF
NA	TRBV4-3	TRBJ1-2	CASSGQTGGPTYGYTF
NA	TRBV6-5	TRBJ2-2	CASIDGRGTGELFF
NA	TRBV28	TRBJ2-1	CASSDPGTSGGASDNEQFF
NA	TRBV29-1	TRBJ1-2	CSVQHRAANYGYTF
NA	TRBV27	TRBJ1-6	CASSLGAGVYSPLHF
NA	TRBV30	TRBJ2-1	CAWSKLAGGNNEQFF
NA	TRBV7-2	TRBJ2-7	CASSSSGGYEQYF
NA	TRBV9	TRBJ1-1	CASSVAPGGGAEAFF
NA	TRBV12-5	TRBJ1-1	CASGLDGDRGPPEAFF
NA	TRBV6-1	TRBJ2-5	CASSEAAGDQETQYF
NA	TRBV4-2	TRBJ2-7	CASSQGPGQEDEQYF
NA	TRBV27	TRBJ1-4	CASSQGQGQKLFF
NA	TRBV19	TRBJ1-2	CASRATYGYTF
NA	TRBV6-5	TRBJ2-7	CASSTGTVAYEQYF
NA	TRBV6-5	TRBJ2-2	CASRIWDSTGELFF
NA	TRBV6-1	TRBJ2-5	CASSEEGGGSFSQYF
NA	TRBV9	TRBJ1-5	CASSGGEGDRNQPQHF
NA	TRBV6-4	TRBJ1-2	CASSDGRDSVYGYTF
NA	TRBV4-2	TRBJ1-5	CASSQDGREPNQPQHF
NA	TRBV7-9	TRBJ2-7	CASSARQGRGAYEQYF
NA	TRBV7-5	TRBJ2-7	CARSPGFPRGFSYEQYF
NA	TRBV6-5	TRBJ2-2	CASSTLAGELFF
NA	TRBV5-6	TRBJ1-1	CASSWGTEAEAFF
NA	TRBV5-1	TRBJ1-4	CASSLAGGDEKLFF
NA	TRBV7-9	TRBJ1-1	CASSLGDSEGTEAFF
NA	TRBV30	TRBJ2-7	CAWSVFRSGEAYEQYF
NA	TRBV7-9	TRBJ2-7	CASSPYLSGGAYEQYF
NA	TRBV6-5	TRBJ2-2	CASSSSGQTGELFF
NA	TRBV11-2	TRBJ2-5	CASSLGLIQETQYF
NA	TRBV14	TRBJ1-2	CASSQGGQGNVYGYTF
NA	TRBV10-3	TRBJ1-4	CAISEWLTTNEKLFF
NA	TRBV18	TRBJ1-3	CASSLNTGSGNTIYF
NA	TRBV19	TRBJ1-1	CASSPSVNTEAFF
NA	TRBV18	TRBJ1-5	CASSMSGTPYSNQPQHF
NA	TRBV5-1	TRBJ2-1	CASSLIQREDEQFF
NA	TRBV5-1	TRBJ2-1	CASSLGTEMFF